This entry describes one T cell receptor beta chain. What it recognizes is unknown. Of the isolated RNA, all was reverse transcribed, and so the sequenced material was expressed TCRB transcripts. The protocol was immunoSEQ multiplex PCR, while the TCRdb copy is restricted to in-frame clones and leaves out a portion. Of a few hundred thousand clones listed, 8.5% to 10% are singletons. The data originate from a study of beta chain features in type 1 diabetes. With 4 bases clipped from V and 8 bases from J, the junction kept 5 bases outside the gene matches. The CDR3 has 13 residues. Germline V gene sequence: CDR1 MGHRA, CDR2 YSYEKL. Study-wide findings and caveats: There was a moderate but significant shortening of TCRB CDR3s in all four CD4+ subsets of Type 1 diabetes patients.

The sequenced material came from central memory CD4+ T cells from blood. The sequence came from a man younger than 40 with type 1 diabetes. The V gene is TRBV4-1, the J gene TRBJ2-1, with 7 bases fitting TRBD2. CDR3: CASSPRTRDEQFF. The DNA for the CDR3 is TGCGCCAGCAGCCCGCGGACTAGAGATGAGCAGTTCTTC.